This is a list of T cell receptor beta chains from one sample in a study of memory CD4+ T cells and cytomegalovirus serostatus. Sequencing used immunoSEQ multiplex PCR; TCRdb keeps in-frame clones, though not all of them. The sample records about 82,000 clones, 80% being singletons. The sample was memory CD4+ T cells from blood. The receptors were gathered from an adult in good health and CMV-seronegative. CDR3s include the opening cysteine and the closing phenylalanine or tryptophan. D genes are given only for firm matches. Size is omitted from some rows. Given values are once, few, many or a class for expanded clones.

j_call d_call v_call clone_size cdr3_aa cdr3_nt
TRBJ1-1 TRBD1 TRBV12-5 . CASGGRGLRNTEAFF TGTGCTAGTGGGGGGAGGGGGCTGCGGAACACTGAAGCTTTCTTT
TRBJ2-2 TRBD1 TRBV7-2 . CASSLAQGIVAGELFF TGTGCCAGCAGCTTAGCACAGGGGATAGTGGCCGGGGAGCTGTTTTTT
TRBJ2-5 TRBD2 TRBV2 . CASTPFSGGAPETQYF TGTGCCAGCACCCCTTTTAGCGGGGGGGCCCCAGAGACCCAGTACTTC
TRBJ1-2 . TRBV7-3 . CASSPTEGYGYTF TGTGCCAGCAGTCCCACGGAAGGCTACGGCTACACCTTC
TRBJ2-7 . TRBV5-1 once CASSLTARPYEQYF TGCGCCAGCAGCTTGACGGCCAGACCCTACGAGCAGTACTTC
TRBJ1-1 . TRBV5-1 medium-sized CASYSLRATEAFF TGCGCCAGCTACTCACTCAGGGCAACTGAAGCTTTCTTT
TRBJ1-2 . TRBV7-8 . CASSLALNYGYTF TGTGCCAGCAGCTTAGCCCTTAACTATGGCTACACCTTC
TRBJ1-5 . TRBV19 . CASSMGSTDSNQPQHF TGTGCCAGTAGTATGGGCTCAACAGATAGCAATCAGCCCCAGCATTTT
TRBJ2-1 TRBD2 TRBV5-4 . CASSLAGTSGGNEQFF TGTGCCAGCAGCTTGGCCGGGACTAGCGGGGGCAATGAGCAGTTCTTC
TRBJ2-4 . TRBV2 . CASASGQAKNIQYF TGTGCCAGCGCTTCAGGGCAGGCCAAAAACATTCAGTACTTC